These 10 T cell receptor beta chains were all obtained from the same sample, sequenced in a study of shared clonotypes between healthy human individuals. Clones were sequenced by immunoSEQ multiplex PCR, and TCRdb holds only the in-frame ones, with some missing. The sample shows over a million clones, more than 75% of them seen only once. Sequencing used memory CD4+ T cells from PBMCs. Documented subset: CD45RA-negative fraction. The receptors originated from a man younger than 30 in good health. Some clones in this sample may be carry-over from other donors' samples.

This chain links TRBV7-8 with TRBJ1-1, with 9 bases matching TRBD1. CDR1 and CDR2 from the germline V gene are SGHVS and FQNEAQ. The CDR3 runs to 14 residues. The ends lost 5 bases at V and 4 bases at J; junction bases unmatched: 5. CDR3 protein: CASSKQTGGTEAFF. DNA of the CDR3: TGTGCCAGCAGCAAGCAGACAGGGGGCACTGAAGCTTTCTTT.

V usage is TRBV7-9 and J usage is TRBJ2-7; D may be TRBD1 (6 bases). The CDR3 spans 16 residues. Trimming shortened V by 3 bases and J by 1 base, and 16 bases separated the two germline ends. Germline V gives CDR1 SEHNR, CDR2 FQNEAQ (reference sequence). The CDR3 nucleotides are TGTGCCAGCAGCTTGTCTACCGGGACACTTTCCTACGAGCAGTACTTC. Protein sequence: CASSLSTGTLSYEQYF.

The chain has TRBV6-1 and TRBJ1-1; the match to TRBD1 covers 10 bases. The CDR3 is made up of 13 amino acids. V shed 6 bases and J 6 bases; nucleotides not matched to a gene: 4. Looked up from germline, CDR1 is MNHNS and CDR2 is SASEGT. CDR3 region: CASSRGTGAEAFF. The CDR3 DNA sequence: TGTGCCAGCAGCCGCGGGACAGGGGCTGAAGCTTTCTTT.

This clone was detected only once. V is TRBV27 and J is TRBJ2-5, with a possible D match to TRBD1 (6 bases). There are 16 residues in the CDR3. From germline, CDR1 is MNHEY and CDR2 SMNVEV (reference sequence). Trimming removed 6 bases from V and 7 bases from J, with 24 bases in between. The DNA for the CDR3 is TGTGCCAGCAGATCGTTACGGGACAACATCGCGGGGACCCAGTACTTC. This gives the protein CASRSLRDNIAGTQYF.

Here the CDR3 DNA reads TGCGCCAGCAGCTTGACAGGGGATAATGAAAAACTGTTTTTT. This encodes CASSLTGDNEKLFF. The chain links TRBV5-1 to TRBJ1-4, with 7 bases identical to TRBD1. The germline V gene encodes CDR1 SGHRS and CDR2 YFSETQ. The J segment lost 4 bases and the V segment lost 1 base, leaving 1 base of the junction unmatched. CDR3 length: 14 amino acids. Filled out from reference TRBV5-1 and TRBJ1-4, the complete variable domain reads KAGVTQTPRYLIKTRGQQVTLSCSPISGHRSVSWYQQTPGQGLQFLFEYFSETQRNKGNFPGRFSGRQFSNSRSEMNVSTLELGDSALYLCASSLTGDNEKLFFGSGTQLSVL.

In its sample, this clone was seen many times. The chain is built from TRBV10-3 and TRBJ2-1, with D unclear. This CDR3 contains 11 residues. Per germline, CDR1 ENHRY and CDR2 SYGVKD. With 4 bases removed from V and 7 bases from J, the gap between germline ends came to 5 bases. CDR3 protein: CAISADNEQFF. CDR3 sequence (DNA): TGTGCCATCAGTGCCGATAATGAGCAGTTCTTC.

This clone was counted only a few times. The J gene is TRBJ2-3, the V gene TRBV5-6; 7 bases align to TRBD1. Per germline, CDR1 SGHDT and CDR2 YYEEEE. CDR3 length: 15 amino acids. The trim removed 2 bases at V and 6 bases at J, leaving 9 bases unmatched. The chain's CDR3 is CASSFLITGDDTQYF. The CDR3 DNA follows: TGTGCCAGCAGCTTCCTTATCACAGGGGACGATACGCAGTATTTT. The whole variable domain, filled in from reference TRBV5-6 and TRBJ2-3, reads DAGVTQSPTHLIKTRGQQVTLRCSPKSGHDTVSWYQQALGQGPQFIFQYYEEEERQRGNFPDRFSGHQFPNYSSELNVNALLLGDSALYLCASSFLITGDDTQYFGPGTRLTVL.

The chain recombines TRBV2 with TRBJ2-7; D gene uncertain. This CDR3 region has 12 residues. The germline V and J ends were trimmed by 7 bases and 0 bases, with 7 bases remaining between them. Germline V CDR1 and CDR2: SNHLY, FYNNEI. CDR3 in amino acids: CASTSHSYEQYF. CDR3 coding DNA: TGTGCCAGCACCAGCCACTCCTACGAGCAGTACTTC.

This chain joins TRBV4-2 and TRBJ2-7, with TRBD2 identical over 13 bases. There are 16 residues in the CDR3. V trimming: 0 bases; J trimming: 12 bases; junction bases outside the gene matches: 11. Germline CDR1 is LGHNA and CDR2 is YNFKEQ. The chain's CDR3 is CASSQDRTTSGRAPYF. CDR3 coding DNA: TGTGCCAGCAGCCAAGATCGGACCACTAGCGGGAGGGCCCCGTACTTC.

The CDR3 DNA sequence: TGCAGCGCCCACGTGCGGGGGAATTACGAGCAGTACTTC. The encoded protein is CSAHVRGNYEQYF. This chain joins TRBV29-1 and TRBJ2-5, with 7 bases identical to TRBD2. The J call could be wrong; TRBJ2-7 is a better fit for the DNA end. The V gene's germline CDR1 is SQVTM and CDR2 ANQGSEA. The CDR3 sequence is 13 residues long.